These 32 T cell receptor beta chains were sequenced from one sample in a study of CD8 T cells in ankylosing spondylitis. TCRdb processed the 5' RACE reads anew with MiXCR; each CDR3 protein has one entry. The sample includes roughly 190,000 distinct CDR3 sequences, around 13% seen only once; the top ten take approximately 15%. Input material: blood, either unsorted or a sorted T cell fraction (not recorded which). The receptors shown here come from a male donor with ankylosing spondylitis or in good health (not recorded which).

In this sample, this clonotype turned up many times. This rearrangement joins TRBV4-1 to TRBJ1-2, with D unresolved. CDR1 and CDR2 (germline): MGHRA, YSYEKL. The CDR3 has 16 amino acids. The V end was cut by 0 bases, the J end by 1 base, with 12 bases between. CDR3 DNA: TGCGCCAGCAGCCAAGAGGACGGATCACTTAACTATGGCTACACCTTC. It specifies CASSQEDGSLNYGYTF.

V usage is TRBV12-3 or TRBV12-4 and J usage is TRBJ2-7; the D gene is possibly TRBD2 (6 bases). V shed 4 bases and J shed 7 bases, with 11 bases lying between them. This CDR3 is 12 amino acids long. CDR3 region: CASSSGGVEQYF. DNA for the CDR3: TGTGCCAGCAGTTCCGGGGGAGTAGAGCAGTACTTC.

CDR3 in amino acids: CASSEPDSSWNTGELFF. DNA for the CDR3: TGTGCCAGCAGTGAACCGGACAGCTCCTGGAACACCGGGGAGCTGTTTTTT. The chain recombines TRBV6-1 with TRBJ2-2; a weak D match, TRBD1 (6 bases). This CDR3 comprises 17 residues. Germline values: CDR1 MNHNS, CDR2 SASEGT. The V gene lost 2 bases and the J gene lost 1 base, with 14 bases spanning the gap.

This clonotype has ten or more counts. The gene calls are TRBV28 and TRBJ2-3; 8 nucleotides line up with TRBD2. This CDR3 has 14 amino acids. The J segment lost 4 bases and the V segment lost 1 base, leaving 1 base of the junction unmatched. Germline V gene lookup returns CDR1 MDHEN and CDR2 SYDVKM. The CDR3 nucleotides read TGTGCCAGCAGTTTATTACTAGCGGCAGATACGCAGTATTTT. This gives the protein CASSLLLAADTQYF.

Here the CDR3 DNA reads TGCAGCGTTGATAGCGGGAGTGGTGATGAGCAGTTCTTC. Its translation is CSVDSGSGDEQFF. V and J are TRBV29-1 and TRBJ2-1, with TRBD2 matching over 9 bases. The CDR3 extends over 13 amino acids. The V gene end was trimmed by 3 bases and the J gene end by 8 bases; junction bases not matched to a gene: 5. Germline CDR1 and CDR2: SQVTM and ANQGSEA.

There are a few counts of this clonotype. The chain recombines TRBV7-9 with TRBJ2-7; a possible D gene is TRBD1 (5 bases). The CDR3 has 17 residues. Trimming took off 4 bases at V and 2 bases at J, with 21 bases between the two ends. The germline V gene has CDR1 SEHNR and CDR2 FQNEAQ (reference sequence). DNA for the CDR3: TGTGCCAGCAGCTACAGACAGCGCCAAATGAAAGCCTACGAGCAGTACTTC. It yields the protein CASSYRQRQMKAYEQYF.

J is TRBJ2-3 and V is TRBV6-1, with 8 nucleotides matching TRBD1. The germline V gene encodes CDR1 MNHNS and CDR2 SASEGT. This CDR3 has 16 residues. V was pared by 6 bases and J by 2 bases, with 10 bases of the junction left unmatched. CDR3 DNA sequence: TGTGCCAGCAGGCCTTATCGGGACAGGCACACAGATACGCAGTATTTT. Its protein is CASRPYRDRHTDTQYF.

The V call is TRBV6-5, the J call TRBJ2-7, with 10 bases fitting TRBD2. The germline CDR1 and CDR2 sequences are MNHEY and SVGAGI. The CDR3 totals 17 residues. The J segment lost 3 bases and the V segment lost 0 bases, leaving 8 bases of the junction unmatched. CDR3 nucleotides: TGTGCCAGCAGTTACTCCGAGGGGGCTAGCGGGGGCTACGAGCAGTACTTC. Translated, it gives CASSYSEGASGGYEQYF.

In its sample, this clonotype was seen a few times. The chain couples TRBV4-1 to TRBJ2-7, with D possibly TRBD2 on 6 matching bases. Between the trimmed V and J ends, which lost 2 bases and 6 bases, there was a span of 20 bases. This CDR3 contains 16 residues. Germline lookup yields CDR1 MGHRA and CDR2 YSYEKL. CDR3 DNA sequence: TGCGCCAGCAGCCAATCCGGGGCCGGCACTAGCTTCGAGCAGTACTTC. This sequence encodes CASSQSGAGTSFEQYF.

The rearrangement links TRBV6-2 or TRBV6-3 to TRBJ2-5; TRBD2 matches at 16 bases. V lost 5 bases and J lost 5; bases outside the gene matches: 17. The germline V gene encodes CDR1 MNHEY and CDR2 SVGEGT. This CDR3 is 20 amino acids long. In DNA form, the CDR3 reads TGTGCCAGCAGTCATCCGTCATCGGGGACTAGCGGGGGGGCGGGGGAGACCCAGTACTTC. It encodes CASSHPSSGTSGGAGETQYF.

The CDR3 DNA is TGTGCCAGCAGCTATAGACACACCTACACAGATACGCAGTATTTT. Translating gives CASSYRHTYTDTQYF. This chain uses TRBV3-1 with TRBJ2-3; the D is unclear. The CDR3 has 15 residues. Germline V gives CDR1 LGHDT, CDR2 YNNKEL (reference sequence). Trimming shortened V by 5 bases and J by 2 bases, and 14 bases separated the two germline ends.

The sample holds a few counts of this clonotype. The V and J genes are TRBV12-3 or TRBV12-4 and TRBJ2-7, with D hard to call. V dropped 5 bases and J dropped 2 bases, with 16 bases sitting between them. The length of the CDR3 is 15 residues. CDR3 in amino acids: CASSPSLDRTYEQYF. The CDR3 nucleotides read TGTGCCAGCAGTCCCTCCCTGGACCGAACCTACGAGCAGTACTTC.

This chain joins TRBV12-5 and TRBJ1-1; TRBD1 agrees at 8 bases. V shed 3 bases and J 1 base; nucleotides not matched to a gene: 4. This CDR3 has 15 amino acids. Looked up from germline, CDR1 is LGHNT and CDR2 is FRNRAP. The CDR3 sequence: CASGFQGAQNTEAFF. In nucleotides, the CDR3 is TGTGCTAGTGGTTTCCAGGGGGCGCAGAACACTGAAGCTTTCTTT.

Only a few counts were recorded for this clonotype. The chain carries TRBV6-1 and TRBJ2-1, with 11 bases identical to TRBD2. This CDR3 contains 14 residues. Germline loops: CDR1 MNHNS, CDR2 SASEGT. J gave up 4 bases and V 7 bases, and 3 bases lay outside the gene matches. CDR3 loop: CASTWTSGYNEQFF. In DNA, the CDR3 is TGTGCCAGCACCTGGACTAGCGGGTACAATGAGCAGTTCTTC.

There are a few counts of this clonotype. The chain recombines TRBV6-1 with TRBJ2-3; 13 positions match TRBD2. In germline, CDR1 is MNHNS, CDR2 SASEGT. CDR3 length: 19 residues. J lost 4 bases, V lost 5 bases, and 15 bases had no gene match. CDR3 DNA: TGTGCCAGCAGTACCCGGCGACTAGCGGGAGGCGAAAGGGCAGATACGCAGTATTTT. This sequence encodes CASSTRRLAGGERADTQYF.

The chain has TRBV2 and TRBJ2-7, with D possibly being TRBD1 (6 bases). The germline CDR1 and CDR2 sequences are SNHLY and FYNNEI. The CDR3 sequence is 13 residues long. V was trimmed by 10 bases and J by 2 bases, leaving 15 bases between them. The CDR3 is CATLMTGTYEQYF. The CDR3 bases are TGTGCCACACTGATGACAGGCACCTACGAGCAGTACTTC.

The chain combines TRBV5-1 with TRBJ2-5; D could derive from TRBD1 or TRBD2 (5 bases each). Between the trimmed V and J ends, which lost 4 bases and 5 bases, there was a span of 15 bases. CDR3 length equals 14 residues. CDR1 is SGHRS and CDR2 is YFSETQ in the germline V gene. This chain's CDR3 is CASSPVGAPETQYF. CDR3 sequence (DNA): TGCGCCAGCAGCCCGGTCGGGGCTCCTGAGACCCAGTACTTC.

This chain joins TRBV14 and TRBJ2-3; TRBD2 matches 9 bases. The CDR3 spans 16 residues. Unmatched junction bases numbered 7, after V lost 4 bases and J lost 2 bases. Germline V gene sequence: CDR1 SGHDN, CDR2 FVKESK. The CDR3 protein is CASSPWIAGATDTQYF. The CDR3 DNA reads as TGTGCCAGCAGCCCTTGGATAGCGGGAGCCACAGATACGCAGTATTTT.

The table lists this clonotype with many counts. The V call is TRBV9, the J call TRBJ1-5; TRBD1 matches 7 bases. Germline-derived CDR1 and CDR2 are SGDLS and YYNGEE. This CDR3 region has 14 residues. V lost 3 bases to trimming and J lost 5 bases; unmatched junction nucleotides: 5. The CDR3 spells CASSAGGVDQPQHF. CDR3 DNA: TGTGCCAGCAGCGCAGGGGGGGTTGATCAGCCCCAGCATTTT.

This CDR3 reads CASSYSGQGPGNEQFF. The DNA of the CDR3 is TGTGCCAGCAGCTATAGCGGCCAGGGCCCTGGCAATGAGCAGTTCTTC. This sequence joins TRBV7-9 and TRBJ2-1; perhaps TRBD2 as D (6 bases). The germline V gene has CDR1 SEHNR and CDR2 FQNEAQ (reference sequence). The CDR3 has 16 amino acids. The V and J ends lost 4 bases and 6 bases respectively, with 19 bases between them.

This clonotype was counted between two and nine times. This chain links TRBV9 with TRBJ1-4; perhaps TRBD1 as D (6 bases). The V and J ends lost 7 bases and 4 bases respectively, with 8 bases between them. Germline V gene sequence: CDR1 SGDLS, CDR2 YYNGEE. The length of the CDR3 is 12 residues. Here the CDR3 DNA reads TGTGCCAGCGGGGGGCTTAATGAAAAACTGTTTTTT. Amino acids: CASGGLNEKLFF.

The chain couples TRBV4-1 to TRBJ2-7; D not resolved. CDR1 and CDR2 (germline): MGHRA, YSYEKL. The CDR3 is made up of 14 amino acids. V was pared by 1 base and J by 7 bases, with 14 bases between. The CDR3 sequence is CASSQGTGLSEQYF. In DNA, the CDR3 is TGCGCCAGCAGCCAAGGAACCGGGCTTAGTGAGCAGTACTTC.

This clonotype was counted a few times. This chain uses TRBV12-3 or TRBV12-4 with TRBJ1-2; D gene ambiguous. V was shortened by 7 bases and J by 4 bases, with 19 bases between the two germline ends. This CDR3 has 15 amino acids. CDR3 DNA sequence: TGTGCCAGCACCGAGTCGGGGTCGCTGGGCTATGGCTACACCTTC. It yields the protein CASTESGSLGYGYTF.

This clonotype was seen a handful of times. This rearrangement joins TRBV7-9 to TRBJ2-5; D unclear. Deletions cut 1 base from V and 1 base from J, with 4 bases between. This CDR3 is built from 13 residues. Germline V gives CDR1 SEHNR, CDR2 FQNEAQ (reference sequence). CDR3 nucleotides: TGTGCCAGCAGCTTAGGATCCCAAGAGACCCAGTACTTC. This translates into CASSLGSQETQYF.

V and J are TRBV19 and TRBJ1-5, with TRBD1 identical over 8 bases. Losses at the gene ends were 6 bases for V and 3 bases for J; bases not matched to a gene: 4. Germline values: CDR1 LNHDA, CDR2 SQIVND (reference sequence). The CDR3 totals 14 residues. The CDR3 coding sequence is TGTGCCAGTAGCGGCAGGGGGCCCAATCAGCCCCAGCATTTT. It codes for CASSGRGPNQPQHF.

The chain recombines TRBV6-5 with TRBJ2-7; the D gene is possibly TRBD1 (6 bases). Germline-derived CDR1 and CDR2 are MNHEY and SVGAGI. The CDR3 has 14 residues. V was pared by 0 bases and J by 6 bases, with 12 bases between. In nucleotides, the CDR3 is TGTGCCAGCAGTTACTCGATCAGGGGTGTCGAGCAGTACTTC. It codes for CASSYSIRGVEQYF.

This clonotype came up a few times. J is TRBJ2-7 and V is TRBV7-9, with D possibly matching TRBD1 (5 bases). The germline CDR1 and CDR2 sequences are SEHNR and FQNEAQ (reference sequence). The germline V and J ends were trimmed by 5 bases and 7 bases, with 27 bases remaining between them. The CDR3 has 17 residues. Here the CDR3 DNA reads TGTGCCAGCAGCCCTATAGAGCCTCAAAGCAGGGCCTGGGAGCAGTACTTC. This gives the protein CASSPIEPQSRAWEQYF.

This chain connects TRBV10-2 to TRBJ2-5; D remains unclear. Germline V lookup: CDR1 WSHSY, CDR2 SAAADI. The CDR3 has 14 amino acids. Trimming removed 1 base from V and 0 bases from J, with 6 bases in between. The CDR3: CASSELQDQETQYF. In DNA, the CDR3 is TGCGCCAGCAGTGAGTTGCAGGACCAAGAGACCCAGTACTTC.

The chain uses TRBV24-1 and TRBJ1-1, with 9 nucleotides matching TRBD1. Germline V gene sequence: CDR1 KGHDR, CDR2 SFDVKD. The CDR3 loop spans 16 amino acids. V shed 3 bases and J 5 bases; nucleotides not matched to a gene: 9. CDR3 region: CATSDPRDRDETEAFF. DNA for the CDR3: TGTGCCACCAGTGATCCCCGGGACAGGGATGAAACTGAAGCTTTCTTT.

The chain combines TRBV2 with TRBJ2-1, with 9 bases that match TRBD2. The CDR3 loop spans 13 amino acids. V was pared by 7 bases and J by 9 bases, with 7 bases of the junction left unmatched. Per the germline V gene, CDR1 is SNHLY and CDR2 is FYNNEI. In DNA, the CDR3 is TGTGCCAGCACCGCGGGGGGGCTAGTTGAGCAGTTCTTC. This encodes CASTAGGLVEQFF.

This clonotype showed up just a few times. The chain couples TRBV24-1 to TRBJ2-3; the D is unclear. Germline V lookup: CDR1 KGHDR, CDR2 SFDVKD. The CDR3 is made up of 13 amino acids. V was clipped by 5 bases and J by 2 bases, with 7 bases between them. Here the CDR3 reads CATSGSYTDTQYF. CDR3 DNA: TGTGCCACCAGTGGCTCTTACACAGATACGCAGTATTTT.

This chain links TRBV11-2 with TRBJ2-2, with 8 nucleotides matching TRBD2. Germline-derived CDR1 and CDR2 are SGHAT and FQNNGV. There are 19 residues in the CDR3. The trim removed 0 bases at V and 0 bases at J, leaving 9 bases unmatched. For the CDR3, the DNA is TGTGCCAGCAGCTTAGATCGGCTAGCGGGTGCCTCGAACACCGGGGAGCTGTTTTTT. Translation: CASSLDRLAGASNTGELFF.